Listed here are 27 T cell receptor beta chains from one sample, sequenced in a study of post-analysis software for immune sequencing data. The authors incorporated unique molecular identifiers into the TCR beta cDNA libraries. Each CDR3 protein gets one entry after TCRdb re-called the PCR reads with MiXCR. The profile shows 350,000 to 450,000 distinct CDR3 sequences, less than 40% of them singletons. Findings and limits, study-wide: In patients, about five TRBV segments were more frequent than in controls, with TRBV5-6, TRBV5-1 and TRBV20-1 among them.

Their cognate antigens are unknown. The source material was blood. These receptors came from a girl aged 10 to 17 with multiple sclerosis.

The CDR3 spells CASSVTGNRNQPQHF. In nucleotides, the CDR3 is TGTGCCAGCAGTGTTACAGGGAATCGCAATCAGCCCCAGCATTTT. This chain connects TRBV2 to TRBJ1-5; D might be TRBD1 (6 bases). Germline V gives CDR1 SNHLY, CDR2 FYNNEI. The CDR3 is made up of 15 amino acids. V was clipped by 4 bases and J by 2 bases, with 12 bases between them.

The sample holds a few counts of this clonotype. V and J are TRBV7-3 and TRBJ2-1; 8 bases fit TRBD2. V lost 4 bases to trimming and J lost 9 bases; unmatched junction nucleotides: 8. The CDR3 runs 14 residues. Germline CDR1 and CDR2: SGHTA and FQGTGA. The CDR3 DNA is TGTGCCAGCAGCTCACCGGGACTAGGGGGTGAGCAGTTCTTC. It translates to CASSSPGLGGEQFF.

The rearrangement uses TRBV7-9 and TRBJ2-5; 9 bases fit TRBD1. The end of the DNA is better explained by TRBJ2-7, so the J call may be wrong. Germline V gene sequence: CDR1 SEHNR, CDR2 FQNEAQ (reference sequence). The CDR3 is 15 amino acids. CDR3 sequence (DNA): TGTGCCAGCAGCTTATCTGGACAGGGGACCTACGAGCAGTACTTC. Amino acids: CASSLSGQGTYEQYF.

The V call is TRBV6-6, the J call TRBJ1-1; 8 bases are a match to TRBD1. CDR3 length: 12 amino acids. Germline V gene sequence: CDR1 MNHNY, CDR2 SVGAGI (reference sequence). The V segment lost 6 bases and the J segment 8 bases; nucleotides outside the gene matches: 5. DNA for the CDR3: TGTGCCAGCAGCTTGGACAGGGAGGAAGCTTTCTTT. Translation: CASSLDREEAFF.

A note on this clonotype: A read error may explain this, as a much larger clone is one base away. This sequence joins TRBV28 and TRBJ1-5, with 7 bases lining up with TRBD1. The germline gives CDR1 MDHEN, CDR2 SYDVKM. The CDR3 loop spans 15 amino acids. Trimming removed 1 base from V and 9 bases from J; junction bases left unmatched: 9. The CDR3 DNA sequence: TGTGCCAGCAGTTTATCCCAGGGGGTTGGTCGGCCCCAGCATTTT. It translates to CASSLSQGVGRPQHF.

This chain connects TRBV7-2 to TRBJ1-6; D unresolved. The CDR3 extends over 13 amino acids. V was cut by 5 bases and J by 13 bases, with 15 bases left in between. In germline, CDR1 is SGHTA, CDR2 FQGNSA. The CDR3 DNA reads as TGTGCCAGCAGCCTCAGTGTCCGTACGCCCCTCCACTTT. Amino acids: CASSLSVRTPLHF.

The table lists this clonotype with a few counts. The J gene is TRBJ2-7, the V gene TRBV29-1; D is uncertain. V lost 4 bases and J lost 2, with 9 bases in between. The CDR3 sequence is 12 residues long. The germline V gene has CDR1 SQVTM and CDR2 ANQGSEA. The CDR3 bases are TGCAGCGTTGGGCCCAGTCCCTACGAGCAGTACTTC. Protein sequence: CSVGPSPYEQYF.

This clonotype was detected many times. CDR3: CASSEHGNQPQHF. In DNA form, the CDR3 reads TGTGCCAGCAGTGAACACGGTAATCAGCCCCAGCATTTT. The chain couples TRBV6-1 to TRBJ1-5; D ambiguous. V was cut by 2 bases and J by 4 bases, with 6 bases left in between. Germline values: CDR1 MNHNS, CDR2 SASEGT. CDR3 length equals 13 residues.

This clonotype was detected a few times. The chain joins TRBV7-3 to TRBJ2-1; D may match TRBD1 or TRBD2 (5 bases each). CDR3 length: 16 amino acids. Trimming pared 5 bases from V and 9 bases from J, leaving 23 bases between. Looked up from germline, CDR1 is SGHTA and CDR2 is FQGTGA. The CDR3 reads CASSPPGTRGPLEQFF. CDR3 in DNA: TGTGCCAGCAGCCCCCCTGGGACCCGTGGCCCACTTGAGCAGTTCTTC.

The rearrangement joins TRBV12-3 or TRBV12-4 to TRBJ1-2; 7 nucleotides match TRBD1. Trimming at V came to 6 bases and at J to 5 bases, leaving 3 bases not matched to a gene. CDR3 length: 12 amino acids. In nucleotides, the CDR3 is TGTGCCAGCAGCCTGGGACAGTATGGCTACACCTTC. Its translation: CASSLGQYGYTF.

This chain connects TRBV6-2 or TRBV6-3 to TRBJ2-1; D perhaps matches TRBD2 (6 bases). Germline-derived CDR1 and CDR2 are MNHEY and SVGEGT. Trimming stripped 2 bases from V and 2 bases from J, with 7 bases between. The CDR3 runs 14 residues. The CDR3 coding sequence is TGTGCCAGCAGTTACGCGGGAACCTACAATGAGCAGTTCTTC. It encodes CASSYAGTYNEQFF.

The chain couples TRBV7-9 to TRBJ1-2; TRBD1 matches 8 bases. Germline V gene sequence: CDR1 SEHNR, CDR2 FQNEAQ (reference sequence). CDR3 length: 13 residues. V trimming: 5 bases; J trimming: 8 bases; junction bases outside the gene matches: 7. Here the CDR3 reads CASSKGTGDGYTF. The CDR3 bases are TGTGCCAGCAGCAAAGGGACAGGCGACGGCTACACCTTC.

A note on this clonotype: It may be a read error: a sequence one base away is much more abundant. The CDR3 region has the DNA TGTGCCAGCAGCTTAATGGGGACAGCCAACAATGAGCAGTACTTC. Protein product: CASSLMGTANNEQYF. The rearrangement joins TRBV7-3 to TRBJ2-5; TRBD1 matches at 7 bases. CDR1 is SGHTA and CDR2 is FQGTGA in the germline V gene. The CDR3 contains 15 residues. V dropped 1 base and J dropped 11; count of bases not matched to a gene: 13. Looking up the rest from reference TRBV7-3 and TRBJ2-5 gives the full variable domain: GAGVSQTPSNKVTEKGKYVELRCDPISGHTALYWYRQSLGQGPEFLIYFQGTGAADDSGLPNDRFFAVRPEGSVSTLKIQRTERGDSAVYLCASSLMGTANNEQYFGPGTRLLVL.

The chain recombines TRBV27 with TRBJ2-7; 9 bases line up with TRBD1. The CDR3 extends over 14 amino acids. J was trimmed by 6 bases and V by 1 base; bases with no gene match: 4. Germline values: CDR1 MNHEY, CDR2 SMNVEV (reference sequence). The CDR3 loop is CASSLLQGASEQYF. CDR3 in DNA: TGTGCCAGCAGTTTATTACAGGGGGCTTCCGAGCAGTACTTC.

This clonotype was seen once. A read error may explain this, as a much larger clone is one base away. The gene calls are TRBV10-3 and TRBJ2-5, with 12 bases that match TRBD2. The CDR3 covers 13 residues. In germline, CDR1 is ENHRY, CDR2 SYGVKD. V gave up 8 bases and J gave up 11 bases; unmatched junction bases: 9. The CDR3: CAILAGGLNEQYF. The CDR3 coding sequence is TGTGCCATCCTAGCGGGGGGGCTTAATGAGCAGTACTTC.

The V gene is TRBV28, the J gene TRBJ2-7; 7 bases are shared with TRBD1. The CDR3 is 14 residues long. V trimming: 5 bases; J trimming: 6 bases; junction bases outside the gene matches: 10. The germline V gene has CDR1 MDHEN and CDR2 SYDVKM. The DNA of the CDR3 is TGTGCCAGCAGTCAACAGGGGTGGATGTCCGAGCAGTACTTC. As protein: CASSQQGWMSEQYF.

DNA for the CDR3: TGCAGTGCTCAAAGACGTAATCAGCCCCAGCATTTT. As protein: CSAQRRNQPQHF. The chain recombines TRBV20-1 with TRBJ1-5; D is unresolved. CDR1 and CDR2 (germline): DFQATT, SNEGSKA (reference sequence). There are 12 residues in the CDR3. Trimming shortened V by 5 bases and J by 4 bases, and 9 bases separated the two germline ends.

This clonotype turned up a few times. The gene calls are TRBV6-1 and TRBJ1-5; maybe TRBD1 (5 bases). The CDR3 is 13 residues long. V dropped 6 bases and J dropped 6 bases, with 12 bases sitting between them. CDR1 and CDR2 from the germline V gene are MNHNS and SASEGT. CDR3 sequence (DNA): TGTGCCAGCAGCCCGACAGCGGTTCAGCCCCAGCATTTT. Its protein is CASSPTAVQPQHF.

This clonotype was detected only a few times. V is TRBV2 and J is TRBJ1-1; D gene uncertain. The germline V and J ends were trimmed by 7 bases and 3 bases, with 6 bases remaining between them. This CDR3 contains 11 residues. Germline assignment: CDR1 SNHLY and CDR2 FYNNEI. CDR3 bases: TGTGCCAGCAACTTACACACTGAAGCTTTCTTT. This sequence encodes CASNLHTEAFF.

This clonotype was observed a few times. One junction end disagrees with the germline gene, perhaps due to a read error. The chain has TRBV7-9 and TRBJ2-7; 8 bases are shared with TRBD1. The CDR3 length is 15 residues. Germline values: CDR1 SEHNR, CDR2 FQNEAQ (reference sequence). CDR3 residues: CASSPRTGMVYGQYF. The CDR3 coding sequence is TGTGCCAGCAGCCCTCGGACAGGGATGGTCTACGGGCAGTACTTC.

The chain recombines TRBV7-2 with TRBJ2-5, with 8 bases matching TRBD2. CDR1 SGHTA and CDR2 FQGNSA come from the germline V gene. V was clipped by 4 bases and J by 1 base; unmatched bases: 2. The CDR3 loop spans 14 amino acids. The CDR3 nucleotides are TGTGCCAGCAGCTCACTAGCGGTCCAAGAGACCCAGTACTTC. This sequence encodes CASSSLAVQETQYF.

J is TRBJ2-7 and V is TRBV12-3 or TRBV12-4; D not resolved. The V end was cut by 2 bases, the J end by 2 bases, with 10 bases between. The CDR3 has 14 amino acids. The CDR3 coding sequence is TGTGCCAGCAGTTTATGGGCAGGAACCTACGAGCAGTACTTC. Its protein product is CASSLWAGTYEQYF.

This clonotype was counted only a few times. The chain links TRBV12-3 or TRBV12-4 to TRBJ1-2; D is undetermined. The CDR3 sequence is 15 residues long. V lost 7 bases, J lost 4 bases, and 19 bases lay in between. CDR3 amino acids: CASTTTEGLGYGYTF. For the CDR3, the DNA is TGTGCCAGCACCACTACGGAGGGTTTGGGCTATGGCTACACCTTC.

The V and J genes are TRBV5-1 and TRBJ2-1; D unclear. CDR3 size: 12 residues. The V end lost 4 bases, the J end lost 8 bases, and 10 bases lay between the germline ends. Per germline, CDR1 SGHRS and CDR2 YFSETQ. CDR3 region: CASSTWGDEQFF. CDR3 DNA sequence: TGCGCCAGCAGCACGTGGGGTGATGAGCAGTTCTTC.

The V gene is TRBV4-1, the J gene TRBJ1-1; 8 positions match TRBD1. Unmatched junction bases numbered 9, after V lost 4 bases and J lost 8 bases. CDR3 length equals 14 residues. From germline, CDR1 is MGHRA and CDR2 YSYEKL. In DNA form, the CDR3 reads TGCGCCAGCAGCCCCCGGGACAGGCTTAGGGAAGCTTTCTTT. Translated, it gives CASSPRDRLREAFF.

The CDR3 nucleotides are TGTGCCAGCAGTTACGGGGGGAGCGAGACCCAGTACTTC. Its protein is CASSYGGSETQYF. The chain recombines TRBV6-5 with TRBJ2-5, with D possibly being TRBD2 (6 bases). The CDR3 runs 13 residues. Germline loops: CDR1 MNHEY, CDR2 SVGAGI. Trimming pared 2 bases from V and 5 bases from J, leaving 9 bases between.

In its sample, this clonotype was seen a few times. The chain recombines TRBV7-2 with TRBJ2-1; TRBD1 agrees at 7 bases. Losses at the gene ends were 4 bases for V and 11 bases for J; bases not matched to a gene: 14. The CDR3 extends over 15 amino acids. Germline values: CDR1 SGHTA, CDR2 FQGNSA. CDR3 coding DNA: TGTGCCAGCAGCTACCGGACAGGCCTACAATTTAAGCAGTTCTTC. Translated, it gives CASSYRTGLQFKQFF. The full variable domain, its missing parts supplied by reference TRBV7-2 and TRBJ2-1, is GAGVSQSPSNKVTEKGKDVELRCDPISGHTALYWYRQSLGQGLEFLIYFQGNSAPDKSGLPSDRFSAERTGGSVSTLTIQRTQQEDSAVYLCASSYRTGLQFKQFFGPGTRLTVL.